This TCR beta chain stems from a study of T cell repertoires in cytomegalovirus infection. In the study overall: Carrying CMV and the relevant HLA type showed in public TCR beta signatures. Overall study findings and caveats: Summed public TCR beta family frequency identified CMV carriers bearing the relevant HLA. The ex vivo response showed dominance by HLA-C-restricted CMV-specific TCR beta clonotypes.

Note on this clonotype: Its target is not known.

TCRdb re-called the reads with MiXCR, one entry per CDR3 protein. The sample lists approximately 500,000 distinct CDR3 sequences, 26% seen once, with less than 15% in the top ten. The CDR3 sequence is 15 residues long. Germline V gene data show CDR1 as SGHVS and CDR2 as FNYEAQ. J gave up 4 bases and V 4 bases, and 7 bases lay outside the gene matches. The sample consisted of PBMCs. The receptor comes from a human donor in good health (CMV status not recorded). Some clones in this sample may be carry-over from other donors' samples. The rearrangement links TRBV7-6 to TRBJ2-4; TRBD1 aligns across 7 bases. The CDR3 coding sequence is TGTGCCAGCAGCTCGATACCGGGACAGAAAAACATTCAGTACTTC. This encodes CASSSIPGQKNIQYF.